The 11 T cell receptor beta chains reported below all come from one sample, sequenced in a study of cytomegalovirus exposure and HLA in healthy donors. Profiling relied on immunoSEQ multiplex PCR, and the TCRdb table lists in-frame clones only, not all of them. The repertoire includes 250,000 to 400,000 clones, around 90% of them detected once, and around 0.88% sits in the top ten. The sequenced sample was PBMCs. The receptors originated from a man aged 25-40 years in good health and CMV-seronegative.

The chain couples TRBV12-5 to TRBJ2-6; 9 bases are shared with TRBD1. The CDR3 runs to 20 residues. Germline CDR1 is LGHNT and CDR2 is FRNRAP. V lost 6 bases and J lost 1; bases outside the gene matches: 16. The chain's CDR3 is CASGPTRPGTGLSGANVLTF. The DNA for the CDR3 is TGTGCTAGTGGGCCGACAAGACCCGGGACAGGGCTATCTGGGGCCAACGTCCTGACTTTC.

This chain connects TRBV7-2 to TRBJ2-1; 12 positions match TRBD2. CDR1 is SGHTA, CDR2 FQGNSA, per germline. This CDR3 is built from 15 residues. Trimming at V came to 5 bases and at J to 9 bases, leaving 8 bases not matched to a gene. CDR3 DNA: TGTGCCAGCAGCCCGTATGGACTAGCGGGGAGTGAGCAGTTCTTC. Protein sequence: CASSPYGLAGSEQFF.

CDR3 residues: CASSYSMQGPGSEAFF. CDR3 nucleotides: TGTGCCAGCAGTTACTCGATGCAGGGTCCCGGCTCTGAAGCTTTCTTT. The chain carries TRBV6-6 and TRBJ1-1; D might be TRBD1 (5 bases). Germline CDR1 is MNHNY and CDR2 is SVGAGI (reference sequence). This CDR3 has 16 residues. V lost 0 bases, J lost 6 bases, and 17 bases lay in between.

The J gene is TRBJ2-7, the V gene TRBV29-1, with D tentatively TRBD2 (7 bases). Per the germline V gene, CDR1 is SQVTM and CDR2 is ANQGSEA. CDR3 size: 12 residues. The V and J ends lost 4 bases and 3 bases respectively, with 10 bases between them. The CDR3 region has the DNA TGCAGCGTTGTGGGGGGGCTCTACGAGCAGTACTTC. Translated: CSVVGGLYEQYF.

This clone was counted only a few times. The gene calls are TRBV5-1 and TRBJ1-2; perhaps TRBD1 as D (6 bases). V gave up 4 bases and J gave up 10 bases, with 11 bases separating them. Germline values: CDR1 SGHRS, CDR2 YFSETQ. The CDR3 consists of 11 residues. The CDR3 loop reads CASSATGDYTF. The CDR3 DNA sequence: TGCGCCAGCAGCGCGACAGGAGACTACACCTTC.

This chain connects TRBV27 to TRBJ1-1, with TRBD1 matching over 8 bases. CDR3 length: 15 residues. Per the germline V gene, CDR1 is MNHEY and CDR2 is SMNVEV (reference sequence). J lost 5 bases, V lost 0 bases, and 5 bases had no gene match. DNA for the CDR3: TGTGCCAGCAGTTTATCCCGGACAGGGACGACTGAAGCTTTCTTT. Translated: CASSLSRTGTTEAFF.

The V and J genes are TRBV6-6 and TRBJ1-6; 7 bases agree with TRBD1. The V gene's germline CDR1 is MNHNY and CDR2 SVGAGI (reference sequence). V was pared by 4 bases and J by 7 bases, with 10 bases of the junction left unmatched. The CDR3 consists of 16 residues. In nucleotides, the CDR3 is TGTGCCAGCAGTTTTTATCCTGACAGGGACAATTCACCCCTCCACTTT. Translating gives CASSFYPDRDNSPLHF.

The CDR3 protein is CASSLGTGFGYTF. Written as DNA, the CDR3 is TGTGCCAGCAGCTTGGGGACAGGATTCGGCTACACCTTC. V is TRBV5-6 and J is TRBJ1-2; 7 nucleotides line up with TRBD1. Germline V lookup: CDR1 SGHDT, CDR2 YYEEEE. The length of the CDR3 is 13 residues. V shed 0 bases, J shed 8 bases, and the junction held 4 bases outside the gene matches.

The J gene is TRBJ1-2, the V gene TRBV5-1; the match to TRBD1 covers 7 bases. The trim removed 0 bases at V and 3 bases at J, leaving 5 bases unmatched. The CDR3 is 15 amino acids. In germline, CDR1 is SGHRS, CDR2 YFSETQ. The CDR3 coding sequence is TGCGCCAGCAGCTTGGGAGGCAGGGGGGACTATGGCTACACCTTC. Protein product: CASSLGGRGDYGYTF.

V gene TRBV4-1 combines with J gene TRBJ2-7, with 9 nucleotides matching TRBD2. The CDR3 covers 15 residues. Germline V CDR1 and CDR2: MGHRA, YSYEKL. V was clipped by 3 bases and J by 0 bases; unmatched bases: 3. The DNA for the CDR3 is TGCGCCAGCAGCCACCTAGCGGGGAGCTCCTACGAGCAGTACTTC. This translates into CASSHLAGSSYEQYF.

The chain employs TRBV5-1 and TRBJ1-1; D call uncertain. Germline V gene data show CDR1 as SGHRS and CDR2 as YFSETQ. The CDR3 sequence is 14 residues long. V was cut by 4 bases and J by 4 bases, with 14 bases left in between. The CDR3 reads CASSLLGVSTEAFF. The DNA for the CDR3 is TGCGCCAGCAGCCTACTCGGGGTGTCCACTGAAGCTTTCTTT.